Listed here is a single T cell receptor (beta chain). What it recognizes is unknown. The germline V gene encodes CDR1 LGHNA and CDR2 YSLEER. The V end was cut by 3 bases, the J end by 1 base, with 11 bases between. The CDR3 extends over 15 amino acids. Separate alpha and beta amplification began at the second PCR step. This record comes from a study of naive and memory T cell subsets. Both TRBC1 and TRBC2 were covered by a beta constant-region primer of two equimolar oligonucleotides. Nested alpha and beta constant-region primers with the SP2 primer drove four PCR rounds on ligated cDNA. TCRdb reprocessed the UMI-ligation and nested PCR reads via MiXCR and lists one record per CDR3 protein. The table has 130,000 to 150,000 distinct CDR3 sequences, roughly 23% seen once. Regarding the study as a whole: Possibly reflecting memory cells re-expressing CD45RA, a few larger clonotypes occurred in naive repertoires, especially CD8. TCR counts from RNA may reflect activation-linked expression changes.

This TCR was sampled from a human donor in good health. This chain connects TRBV4-3 to TRBJ2-3, with no clear D. The sample taken for sequencing was naive CD4+ T cells from blood. The CDR3 DNA reads TGCGCCAGCAGCCAGTGGGGATTGGGCACAGATACGCAGTATTTT. Protein sequence: CASSQWGLGTDTQYF.